This entry is about one TCR beta chain. What it binds is unknown. The table came from immunoSEQ multiplex PCR; TCRdb's copy has only in-frame clones and leaves some out. Of roughly 2.2 million clones in the sample, 90% to 95% were seen once. This entry belongs to a study of shared clonotypes between healthy human individuals. Study overall: In total, the donors were two women and a few men aged 18 to 49.

CD45RA+ naive and CD45RA-negative memory subsets were separated from CD4+ cells. Study results and caveats: Researchers found naive subsets generally carried larger estimated richness than memory subsets. Only blood was sampled, and tissue TCR repertoires likely differ from blood ones.

This CDR3 spans 15 amino acids. Germline V gene lookup returns CDR1 SNHLY and CDR2 FYNNEI. Trimming cost V 6 bases and J 2 bases; bases outside gene matches: 6. This chain links TRBV2 with TRBJ2-1; 8 bases map to TRBD2. The sequenced material came from naive CD4+ T cells from PBMCs. The subset is: CD45RA+ positively selected. The sequence was collected from a man in his late teens or twenties in good health. Some clones in this sample may be carry-over from other donors' samples. CDR3 amino acids: CASRPTSAPYNEQFF. The CDR3, as DNA: TGTGCCAGCAGGCCGACTAGCGCGCCCTACAATGAGCAGTTCTTC.